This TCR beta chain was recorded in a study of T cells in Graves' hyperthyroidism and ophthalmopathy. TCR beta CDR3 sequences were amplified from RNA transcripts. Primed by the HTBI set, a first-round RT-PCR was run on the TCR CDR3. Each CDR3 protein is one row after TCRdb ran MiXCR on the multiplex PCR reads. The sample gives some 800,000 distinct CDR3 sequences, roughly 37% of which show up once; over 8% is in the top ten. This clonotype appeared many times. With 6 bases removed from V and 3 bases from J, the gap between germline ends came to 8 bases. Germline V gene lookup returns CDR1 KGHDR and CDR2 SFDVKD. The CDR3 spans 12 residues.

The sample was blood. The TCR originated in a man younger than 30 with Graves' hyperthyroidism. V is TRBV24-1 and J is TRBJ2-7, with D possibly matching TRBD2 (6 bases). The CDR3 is CATSPGDYEQYF. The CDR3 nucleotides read TGTGCCACCAGTCCGGGAGACTACGAGCAGTACTTC.